The 5 T cell receptor beta chains listed next were all sequenced from one sample in a study of response to subunit inactivated influenza vaccine. Each CDR3 protein gets one entry after TCRdb re-called the RT-PCR reads with MiXCR. The sample yields 540,000 or so distinct CDR3 sequences, 10% to 15% seen once. The specimen comprised PBMCs from blood, sampled about 40 days after vaccination. These receptors came from a man aged 50 to 59 who received an inactivated influenza vaccine.

This clonotype was observed a few times. This chain uses TRBV28 with TRBJ2-7, with D perhaps matching TRBD1 (6 bases). Germline-derived CDR1 and CDR2 are MDHEN and SYDVKM. V lost 2 bases, J lost 1 base, and 15 bases lay in between. The CDR3 length is 16 residues. The CDR3 DNA follows: TGTGCCAGCAGTTTACTCCCACAGGGTTGGTCCTACGAGCAGTACTTC. Amino acids: CASSLLPQGWSYEQYF. Full variable domain (rest looked up from reference TRBV28 and TRBJ2-7): DVKVTQSSRYLVKRTGEKVFLECVQDMDHENMFWYRQDPGLGLRLIYFSYDVKMKEKGDIPEGYSVSREKKERFSLILESASTNQTSMYLCASSLLPQGWSYEQYFGPGTRLTVT.

This clonotype was seen a few times. The chain has TRBV29-1 and TRBJ2-7, with 8 positions matching TRBD2. There are 14 residues in the CDR3. With 7 bases clipped from V and 0 bases from J, the junction kept 8 bases outside the gene matches. Germline assignment: CDR1 SQVTM and CDR2 ANQGSEA. CDR3: CSAGGDGHSYEQYF. CDR3 nucleotide sequence: TGCAGCGCCGGGGGGGACGGCCACTCCTACGAGCAGTACTTC.

The chain couples TRBV15 to TRBJ2-1, with TRBD2 matching 7 bases. CDR3 length: 17 amino acids. Germline V gene data show CDR1 as LNHNV and CDR2 as YYDKDF (reference sequence). V lost 5 bases to trimming and J lost 0 bases; unmatched junction nucleotides: 10. The CDR3 nucleotides read TGTGCCACCAGCCCTGGGGCAGCGGGGAGCTCCTACAATGAGCAGTTCTTC. Protein sequence: CATSPGAAGSSYNEQFF.

This clonotype has just a few counts. The J gene is TRBJ2-1, the V gene TRBV4-3; D gene unclear. V dropped 0 bases and J dropped 2 bases, with 8 bases sitting between them. This CDR3 comprises 15 residues. Germline CDR1 is LGHNA and CDR2 is YSLEER. This chain's CDR3 is CASSQEHTPYNEQFF. The CDR3 nucleotides read TGCGCCAGCAGCCAAGAGCACACACCCTACAATGAGCAGTTCTTC.

This clonotype occurred a few times. The V gene is TRBV4-1, the J gene TRBJ2-5, with D possibly matching TRBD1 (6 bases). Trimming removed 1 base from V and 4 bases from J, with 10 bases in between. The CDR3 covers 14 residues. Germline CDR1 and CDR2: MGHRA and YSYEKL. CDR3 in DNA: TGCGCCAGCAGCCAAGTTGGCAGGGGAGAGACCCAGTACTTC. Encoded protein: CASSQVGRGETQYF.